This TCR beta chain was identified in a study of blood T cell repertoires in COVID-19. Participants were aged roughly 18 to 89 years from around 25 US areas. Original analysis: Nucleated cell number was recorded as an estimate derived from reference gene primer amplification. Only in-frame clones appear in the TCRdb table, and some are missing; sequencing was by immunoSEQ multiplex PCR. V and J calls and clone size are as listed in that table; D and trimming were resolved from the DNA. The data show a few hundred thousand clones, about 85% seen once. J was trimmed by 4 bases and V by 5 bases; bases with no gene match: 3. This CDR3 has 13 amino acids. Germline CDR1 is SGHAT and CDR2 is FQDESV (reference sequence). This clone was observed a few times.

The rearrangement uses TRBV11-1 and TRBJ1-1; 8 nucleotides line up with TRBD1. Sequencing was carried out using PBMCs or T cells enriched from blood (not recorded which). The TCR comes from a woman between 50 and 59 years old who had been exposed to COVID-19. This CDR3 is CASSPTGGTEAFF. The DNA of the CDR3 is TGTGCCAGCAGCCCTACAGGGGGCACTGAAGCTTTCTTT. The full variable domain, completed using reference TRBV11-1 and TRBJ1-1, is EAEVAQSPRYKITEKSQAVAFWCDPISGHATLYWYRQILGQGPELLVQFQDESVVDDSQLPKDRFSAERLKGVDSTLKIQPAELGDSAMYLCASSPTGGTEAFFGQGTRLTVV.